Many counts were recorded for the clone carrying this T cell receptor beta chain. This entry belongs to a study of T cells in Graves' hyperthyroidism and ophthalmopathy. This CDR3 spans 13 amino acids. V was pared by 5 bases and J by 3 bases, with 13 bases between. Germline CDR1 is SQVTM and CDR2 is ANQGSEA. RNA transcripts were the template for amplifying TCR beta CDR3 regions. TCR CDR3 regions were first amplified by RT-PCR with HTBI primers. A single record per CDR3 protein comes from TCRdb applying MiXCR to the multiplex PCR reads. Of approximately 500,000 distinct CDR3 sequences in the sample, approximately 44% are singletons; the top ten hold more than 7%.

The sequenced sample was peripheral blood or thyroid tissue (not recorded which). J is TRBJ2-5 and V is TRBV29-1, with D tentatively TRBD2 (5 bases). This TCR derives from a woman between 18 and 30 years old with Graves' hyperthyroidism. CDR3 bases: TGCAGCGTTACTCTCCGGGGAGAAGAGACCCAGTACTTC. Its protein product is CSVTLRGEETQYF.